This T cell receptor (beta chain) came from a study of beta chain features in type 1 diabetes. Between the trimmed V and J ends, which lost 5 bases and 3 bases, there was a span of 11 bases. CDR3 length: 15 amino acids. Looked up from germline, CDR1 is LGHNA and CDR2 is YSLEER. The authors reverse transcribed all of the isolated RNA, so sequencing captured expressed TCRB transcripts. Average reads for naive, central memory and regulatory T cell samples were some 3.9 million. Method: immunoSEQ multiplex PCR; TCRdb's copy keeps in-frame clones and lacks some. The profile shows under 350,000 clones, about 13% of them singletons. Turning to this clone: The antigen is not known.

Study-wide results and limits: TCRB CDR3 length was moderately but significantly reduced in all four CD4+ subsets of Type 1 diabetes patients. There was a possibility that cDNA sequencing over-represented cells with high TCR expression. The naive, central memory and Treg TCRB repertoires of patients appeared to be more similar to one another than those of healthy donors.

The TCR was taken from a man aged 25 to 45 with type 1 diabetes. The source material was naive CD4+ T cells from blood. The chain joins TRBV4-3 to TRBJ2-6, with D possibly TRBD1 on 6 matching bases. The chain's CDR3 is CASSLDSFGANVLTF. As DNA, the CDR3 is TGCGCCAGCAGCTTGGACAGTTTTGGGGCCAACGTCCTGACTTTC.